These 23 T cell receptor beta chains originate from one sample sequenced in a study of early T cells in non-severe SARS-CoV-2 infection. From the 5' RACE reads, TCRdb called clonotypes with MiXCR, one entry per CDR3 protein. The table includes about 48,000 distinct CDR3 sequences, about 7.8% detected once. The specimen was whole blood. These receptors were collected from an adult who was a healthcare worker with PCR-confirmed SARS-CoV-2 infection or an uninfected control (not recorded which).

The chain uses TRBV7-9 and TRBJ1-1; 9 bases line up with TRBD1. With 5 bases clipped from V and 10 bases from J, the junction kept 14 bases outside the gene matches. The CDR3 loop spans 15 amino acids. Germline CDR1 and CDR2: SEHNR and FQNEAQ (reference sequence). CDR3 nucleotide sequence: TGTGCCAGCAGCAGAGGGGGACAGGGAGTTTCCGGAGCTTTCTTT. This codes for CASSRGGQGVSGAFF.

In its sample, this clonotype was seen many times. The CDR3 spells CRGAGGAGEAFF. CDR3 coding DNA: TGCAGGGGAGCCGGCGGGGCTGGAGAAGCTTTCTTT. This rearrangement joins TRBV20-1 to TRBJ1-1; weak D call: TRBD1 (5 bases). Germline loops: CDR1 DFQATT, CDR2 SNEGSKA (reference sequence). There are 12 residues in the CDR3.

Points on this clonotype: This CDR3 fails to terminate in the conserved phenylalanine or tryptophan, so it likely reflects a read error. This sequence joins TRBV20-1 and TRBJ2-1; 7 bases agree with TRBD1. CDR1 DFQATT and CDR2 SNEGSKA come from the germline V gene (reference sequence). CDR3 length: 12 amino acids. The CDR3 region has the DNA TGCGGTGCTGCACAGACAGGGAGTGAGCAGTTCCTC. Protein sequence: CGAAQTGSEQFL.

This clonotype showed up many times. The rearrangement uses TRBV6-6 and TRBJ2-4, with D possibly matching TRBD1 (6 bases). V was pared by 6 bases and J by 1 base, with 19 bases between. The CDR3 length is 17 residues. From germline, CDR1 is MNHNY and CDR2 SVGAGI (reference sequence). The CDR3 bases are TGTGCCAGCAGCCACAACATACAGGGCATGGCCAAAAACATTCAGTACTTC. Protein sequence: CASSHNIQGMAKNIQYF.

This clonotype was seen at least ten times. The V call is TRBV20-1, the J call TRBJ2-1; D not certain. The CDR3 totals 11 residues. Trimming left V 1 base short and J 10 bases short, with 8 bases between. Germline CDR1 is DFQATT and CDR2 is SNEGSKA (reference sequence). CDR3 DNA sequence: TGCAGTGCTAGAGGGCGCCGGGAGCAGTTCTTC. Amino acids: CSARGRREQFF.

This clonotype turned up a few times. The CDR3 DNA reads TGCGCCAGCAGCCAGAAGACTAGCGGGGGGGCAGATACGCAGTATTTT. It yields the protein CASSQKTSGGADTQYF. The chain is built from TRBV4-1 and TRBJ2-3; 14 bases align to TRBD2. From germline, CDR1 is MGHRA and CDR2 YSYEKL. This CDR3 is 16 amino acids long. V shed 3 bases, J shed 4 bases, and the junction held 3 bases outside the gene matches.

This clonotype was counted a few times. The chain carries TRBV29-1 and TRBJ2-5, with 10 positions matching TRBD1. CDR3 length: 13 amino acids. Per the germline V gene, CDR1 is SQVTM and CDR2 is ANQGSEA. Trimming cost V 4 bases and J 4 bases; bases outside gene matches: 3. The CDR3 protein is CSVGGQGVETQYF. In nucleotides, the CDR3 is TGCAGCGTTGGAGGACAGGGGGTAGAGACCCAGTACTTC.

At least ten counts were recorded for this clonotype. This chain links TRBV2 with TRBJ1-1; D gene unclear. The CDR3 consists of 14 residues. Trimming removed 5 bases from V and 1 base from J, with 11 bases in between. Germline V gene sequence: CDR1 SNHLY, CDR2 FYNNEI. The CDR3: CASSPRTGNTEAFF. In nucleotides, the CDR3 is TGTGCCAGCAGTCCTAGGACGGGGAACACTGAAGCTTTCTTT.

V is TRBV20-1 and J is TRBJ1-6, with TRBD1 identical over 11 bases. Looked up from germline, CDR1 is DFQATT and CDR2 is SNEGSKA (reference sequence). The V gene end was trimmed by 2 bases and the J gene end by 8 bases; junction bases not matched to a gene: 5. The CDR3 totals 15 residues. This chain's CDR3 is CSARPGQGAYSPLHF. As DNA, the CDR3 is TGCAGTGCTAGACCCGGACAGGGGGCGTATTCACCCCTCCACTTT.

This clonotype was observed at least ten times. V and J are TRBV7-9 and TRBJ1-4; 7 positions agree with TRBD1. The V segment lost 3 bases and the J segment 7 bases; nucleotides outside the gene matches: 8. CDR3 length: 15 amino acids. Germline CDR1 is SEHNR and CDR2 is FQNEAQ (reference sequence). The DNA of the CDR3 is TGTGCCAGCAGCTTTTACAGGGGAGAGAGTGAAAAACTGTTTTTT. Encoded protein: CASSFYRGESEKLFF. Variable domain in full (rest from reference TRBV7-9 and TRBJ1-4): DTGVSQNPRHKITKRGQNVTFRCDPISEHNRLYWYRQTLGQGPEFLTYFQNEAQLEKSRLLSDRFSAERPKGSFSTLEIQRTEQGDSAMYLCASSFYRGESEKLFFGSGTQLSVL.

This clonotype was seen at least ten times. The chain recombines TRBV20-1 with TRBJ1-2, with a possible D match to TRBD1 (6 bases). Germline values: CDR1 DFQATT, CDR2 SNEGSKA (reference sequence). V was pared by 1 base and J by 6 bases, with 9 bases between. This CDR3 has 12 amino acids. CDR3 nucleotide sequence: TGCAGTGCTAGAGGGGGGGCGCATGGCTACACCTTC. Its translation is CSARGGAHGYTF.

This clonotype has at least ten counts. This chain connects TRBV7-9 to TRBJ2-7; 10 positions agree with TRBD1. The ends lost 3 bases at V and 5 bases at J; junction bases unmatched: 10. This CDR3 has 16 residues. Germline V gene sequence: CDR1 SEHNR, CDR2 FQNEAQ (reference sequence). CDR3 bases: TGTGCCAGCAGCTTGAAAGGGACAGGGGATTCGGACGAGCAGTACTTC. It specifies CASSLKGTGDSDEQYF.

The sample holds a few counts of this clonotype. The chain is built from TRBV28 and TRBJ2-6, with D tentatively TRBD1 (6 bases). This CDR3 region has 16 residues. V lost 6 bases and J 0 bases, leaving 12 bases between the germline ends. Germline-derived CDR1 and CDR2 are MDHEN and SYDVKM. CDR3 in DNA: TGTGCCAGCAGACTGGGACAAAACTCTGGGGCCAACGTCCTGACTTTC. Translated, it gives CASRLGQNSGANVLTF.

In this sample, this clonotype turned up a few times. The V and J genes are TRBV27 and TRBJ1-1; D remains ambiguous. Germline-derived CDR1 and CDR2 are MNHEY and SMNVEV (reference sequence). V was shortened by 6 bases and J by 2 bases, with 4 bases between the two germline ends. The CDR3 length is 11 residues. The CDR3 coding sequence is TGTGCCAGCAGCACAAACACTGAAGCTTTCTTT. This sequence encodes CASSTNTEAFF.

This clonotype was observed many times. This chain connects TRBV28 to TRBJ2-2; D unresolved. This CDR3 is 11 amino acids long. Germline CDR1 MDHEN, CDR2 SYDVKM. Trimming left V 5 bases short and J 7 bases short, with 5 bases between. The CDR3 bases are TGTGCCAGCAGTAACGACGGGGAGCTGTTTTTT. Encoded protein: CASSNDGELFF.

This clonotype was observed many times. The gene calls are TRBV20-1 and TRBJ1-5; D possibly corresponds to TRBD1 (6 bases). This CDR3 has 14 amino acids. CDR1 is DFQATT, CDR2 SNEGSKA, per germline (reference sequence). Between the trimmed V and J ends, which lost 4 bases and 2 bases, there was a span of 12 bases. The DNA of the CDR3 is TGCAGTGCTACCCAGGGGAGGGGCAATCAGCCCCAGCATTTT. It yields the protein CSATQGRGNQPQHF.

This clonotype was detected many times. The genes are TRBV2 and TRBJ1-1; TRBD1 is a possible D gene (5 bases). V shed 6 bases and J shed 0 bases, with 14 bases lying between them. Germline CDR1 SNHLY, CDR2 FYNNEI. The CDR3 contains 15 residues. The CDR3 DNA sequence: TGTGCCAGCAGGATGTATGACAGATTGAACACTGAAGCTTTCTTT. This gives the protein CASRMYDRLNTEAFF.

This clonotype was observed a few times. The genes are TRBV6-5 and TRBJ2-6; D gene uncertain. The CDR3 runs 18 residues. V lost 1 base, J lost 0 bases, and 13 bases lay in between. The germline V gene encodes CDR1 MNHEY and CDR2 SVGAGI. CDR3 DNA: TGTGCCAGCAGTTACTTCGAGACCTTTAACTCTGGGGCCAACGTCCTGACTTTC. It encodes CASSYFETFNSGANVLTF.

This clonotype was counted at least ten times. This chain joins TRBV2 and TRBJ1-1, with no clear D. Germline V gene lookup returns CDR1 SNHLY and CDR2 FYNNEI. Trimming cost V 5 bases and J 3 bases, with 10 bases left between them. The CDR3 sequence is 13 residues long. The CDR3 protein is CASSKDVDTEAFF. CDR3 DNA: TGTGCCAGCAGTAAGGACGTCGACACTGAAGCTTTCTTT.

CDR3 sequence (DNA): TGTGCCAGCAGTTTAACCGGCCTAGCCAAAAACATTCAGTACTTC. As protein: CASSLTGLAKNIQYF. The chain carries TRBV12-3 or TRBV12-4 and TRBJ2-4, with D unresolved. This CDR3 has 15 amino acids. V was cut by 2 bases and J by 0 bases, with 8 bases left in between.

This clonotype was seen at least ten times. The rearrangement uses TRBV6-5 and TRBJ1-2, with 10 bases aligning to TRBD1. Germline V gene data show CDR1 as MNHEY and CDR2 as SVGAGI. The V segment lost 6 bases and the J segment 0 bases; nucleotides outside the gene matches: 7. The CDR3 length is 16 residues. The CDR3 here is CASRLTGGVPNYGYTF. The CDR3 region has the DNA TGTGCCAGCAGGCTGACAGGGGGCGTCCCTAACTATGGCTACACCTTC.

This clonotype has a count of ten or more. The rearrangement links TRBV5-4 to TRBJ1-1; 7 nucleotides align to TRBD1. After removal of 3 bases from V and 0 bases from J, the junction contained 5 bases not matched to a gene. The V gene's germline CDR1 is SGHNT and CDR2 YYREEE (reference sequence). This CDR3 comprises 15 residues. The CDR3 here is CASSSTGTVNTEAFF. CDR3 DNA sequence: TGTGCCAGCAGCTCCACCGGGACAGTGAACACTGAAGCTTTCTTT.

This clonotype was detected many times. The chain carries TRBV12-3 or TRBV12-4 and TRBJ1-5; D is perhaps TRBD1 (5 bases). This CDR3 is built from 15 residues. The V and J ends lost 6 bases and 0 bases respectively, with 12 bases between them. CDR3 loop: CASRSEGISNQPQHF. The DNA for the CDR3 is TGTGCCAGCAGATCGGAGGGGATTAGCAATCAGCCCCAGCATTTT.